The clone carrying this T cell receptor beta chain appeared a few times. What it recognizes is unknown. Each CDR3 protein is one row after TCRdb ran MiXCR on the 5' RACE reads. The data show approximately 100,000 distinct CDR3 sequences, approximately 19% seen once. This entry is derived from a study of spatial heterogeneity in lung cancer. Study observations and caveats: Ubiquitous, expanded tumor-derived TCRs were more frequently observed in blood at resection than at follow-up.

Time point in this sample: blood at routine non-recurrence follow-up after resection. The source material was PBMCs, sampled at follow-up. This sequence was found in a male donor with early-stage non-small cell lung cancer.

The CDR3 nucleotides are TGTGCCAGCAGTTTTTTGGGACAGGGTGAGGGGGAGCTGTTTTTT. This gives the protein CASSFLGQGEGELFF. The V call is TRBV12-3 or TRBV12-4, the J call TRBJ2-2, with 9 positions matching TRBD1. Germline trimming cut 3 bases from V and 8 bases from J; bases unmatched to any gene: 7. This CDR3 is built from 15 residues.